A selection of T cell receptor beta chains follows, all from one sample in a study of human T cells and chemical hapten exposure. Each CDR3 protein is one row after TCRdb ran MiXCR on the RACE reads. The sample includes under 300,000 distinct CDR3 sequences, around 7.7% of them seen just once. This specimen was whole blood, taken in connection with sensitization to the hapten diphenylcyclopropenone (DPC). These receptors were taken from a man aged 18 to 29 with alopecia areata. Some clones in this sample may be carry-over from other donors' samples. The CDR3 runs from the conserved cysteine through the conserved F or W. Fields, in order: CDR3 DNA, CDR3 protein, J gene, clone size, D gene, V gene. A D gene is named only where the DNA matches it firmly. Only part of the rows carry a size: once, few, many, or a class if the clone is expanded.

CDR3 DNA: TGTGCCACCAGCAGCCCGGGACAGGGGGACACCGGGGAGCTGTTTTTT; CDR3 protein: CATSSPGQGDTGELFF; J gene: TRBJ2-2; clone size: many; D gene: TRBD1; V gene: TRBV15
CDR3 DNA: TGTGCCAGCAGCTTAGTTACTGAGCAGTTCTTC; CDR3 protein: CASSLVTEQFF; J gene: TRBJ2-1; clone size: .; D gene: .; V gene: TRBV7-9
CDR3 DNA: TGTGCCAGCAGCTCCCTGGGGGACAGGGACGAGCAGTACTTC; CDR3 protein: CASSSLGDRDEQYF; J gene: TRBJ2-7; clone size: .; D gene: TRBD1; V gene: TRBV7-9
CDR3 DNA: TGTGCCACCCGTAGGGGGATTAATCAGCCCCAGCATTTT; CDR3 protein: CATRRGINQPQHF; J gene: TRBJ1-5; clone size: few; D gene: .; V gene: TRBV24-1
CDR3 DNA: TGTGCCAGCAGCAGAAGGGTATCGGGACAGATCTATGGCTACACCTTC; CDR3 protein: CASSRRVSGQIYGYTF; J gene: TRBJ1-2; clone size: .; D gene: TRBD1; V gene: TRBV7-2
CDR3 DNA: TGTGCCAGCGGCTTCGGGGGATCCTACAATGAGCAGTTCTTC; CDR3 protein: CASGFGGSYNEQFF; J gene: TRBJ2-1; clone size: .; D gene: .; V gene: TRBV11-2
CDR3 DNA: TGTGCCAGCAGCTCCCCCGGACTAGCGAGAAAGACCCAGTACTTC; CDR3 protein: CASSSPGLARKTQYF; J gene: TRBJ2-5; clone size: .; D gene: TRBD2; V gene: TRBV7-2
CDR3 DNA: TGCGCCAGCAGCCAAGGGGGCGCACGGTCTGGGGCCAACGTCCTGACTTTC; CDR3 protein: CASSQGGARSGANVLTF; J gene: TRBJ2-6; clone size: .; D gene: .; V gene: TRBV4-1
CDR3 DNA: TGTGCCAGCAGCGGAAGTGGGGTTGAAGAGACCCAGTACTTC; CDR3 protein: CASSGSGVEETQYF; J gene: TRBJ2-5; clone size: few; D gene: .; V gene: TRBV7-2
CDR3 DNA: TGTGCCAGCAGTTTAATGGTACAGCCTGAAGAGACCCAGTACTTC; CDR3 protein: CASSLMVQPEETQYF; J gene: TRBJ2-5; clone size: .; D gene: .; V gene: TRBV12-3/TRBV12-4
CDR3 DNA: TGTGCCAGCAGCTTTTTCCAGACCCCCTATGGCTACACCTTC; CDR3 protein: CASSFFQTPYGYTF; J gene: TRBJ1-2; clone size: .; D gene: .; V gene: TRBV7-2
CDR3 DNA: TGTGCCAGCAGTTCGGGACTAGCGGGGGTTGAGCAGTTCTTC; CDR3 protein: CASSSGLAGVEQFF; J gene: TRBJ2-1; clone size: few; D gene: TRBD2; V gene: TRBV28
CDR3 DNA: TGTGCCAGCAGTTATTCGGCAAACACAGATACGCAGTATTTT; CDR3 protein: CASSYSANTDTQYF; J gene: TRBJ2-3; clone size: many; D gene: .; V gene: TRBV6-5
CDR3 DNA: TGCGCCAGCAGGCCATCCGGGACTACGAACACCGGGGAGCTGTTTTTT; CDR3 protein: CASRPSGTTNTGELFF; J gene: TRBJ2-2; clone size: few; D gene: TRBD2; V gene: TRBV5-1
CDR3 DNA: TGTGCCAGCAGTGGCTGGGAGAATGAGCAGTTCTTC; CDR3 protein: CASSGWENEQFF; J gene: TRBJ2-1; clone size: .; D gene: .; V gene: TRBV6-1
CDR3 DNA: TGTGCCATCAGTGAGCTTGACAGGGACGTATCACCCCTCCACTTT; CDR3 protein: CAISELDRDVSPLHF; J gene: TRBJ1-6; clone size: many; D gene: TRBD1; V gene: TRBV10-3
CDR3 DNA: TGTGCCAGCCAATCCTCCAAGGTCAACTATGGCTACACCTTC; CDR3 protein: CASQSSKVNYGYTF; J gene: TRBJ1-2; clone size: few; D gene: .; V gene: TRBV7-9
CDR3 DNA: TGCGCCAGCAGTGTTCAGGGGGACTATGGCTACACCTTC; CDR3 protein: CASSVQGDYGYTF; J gene: TRBJ1-2; clone size: many; D gene: TRBD1; V gene: TRBV10-2
CDR3 DNA: TGTGCCAGCAGCCACCCGGACAGGGGATTTGAGACCCAGTACTTC; CDR3 protein: CASSHPDRGFETQYF; J gene: TRBJ2-5; clone size: .; D gene: TRBD1; V gene: TRBV5-6
CDR3 DNA: TGCAGTGCTAGAGTAGGGGATCTCAAAAACATTCAGTACTTC; CDR3 protein: CSARVGDLKNIQYF; J gene: TRBJ2-4; clone size: few; D gene: .; V gene: TRBV20-1
CDR3 DNA: TGCAGTGCTACCCTCGGGCGGCAGAATCAGCCCCAGCATTTT; CDR3 protein: CSATLGRQNQPQHF; J gene: TRBJ1-5; clone size: few; D gene: .; V gene: TRBV20-1
CDR3 DNA: TGCAGTGCCCCCCGCGGACAGGGTCTCAGGAACACTGAAGCTTTCTTT; CDR3 protein: CSAPRGQGLRNTEAFF; J gene: TRBJ1-1; clone size: .; D gene: TRBD1; V gene: TRBV20-1
CDR3 DNA: TGTGCCAGCAGTGACGGAGGGGCCAACTACGAGCAGTACTTC; CDR3 protein: CASSDGGANYEQYF; J gene: TRBJ2-7; clone size: .; D gene: .; V gene: TRBV25-1
CDR3 DNA: TGCAGTGCTAGAGATAGTGGCGGGGGGGCTCAAGACAATGAGCAGTTCTTC; CDR3 protein: CSARDSGGGAQDNEQFF; J gene: TRBJ2-1; clone size: many; D gene: TRBD2; V gene: TRBV20-1
CDR3 DNA: TGTGCCAGCAGTGAAGTTGCAGGGTACAGTGGCTACACCTTC; CDR3 protein: CASSEVAGYSGYTF; J gene: TRBJ1-2; clone size: few; D gene: .; V gene: TRBV2
CDR3 DNA: TGTGCCAGCAGTGAGCGGGACACCGGGGAGCTGTTTTTT; CDR3 protein: CASSERDTGELFF; J gene: TRBJ2-2; clone size: .; D gene: .; V gene: TRBV25-1
CDR3 DNA: TGTGCCAGCTCACCCCGGACAGGCCTGGACTATGGCTACACCTTC; CDR3 protein: CASSPRTGLDYGYTF; J gene: TRBJ1-2; clone size: .; D gene: TRBD1; V gene: TRBV18
CDR3 DNA: TGTGCCAGCAGCCAAGAACGAAACACAGATACGCAGTATTTT; CDR3 protein: CASSQERNTDTQYF; J gene: TRBJ2-3; clone size: .; D gene: .; V gene: TRBV3-1
CDR3 DNA: TGTGCCAGCAGCTTCCCCGGGGGGACATTGTCCACCAATGAGCAGTTCTTC; CDR3 protein: CASSFPGGTLSTNEQFF; J gene: TRBJ2-1; clone size: .; D gene: .; V gene: TRBV7-9
CDR3 DNA: TGTGCCAGCAGGCCCCCGGGACAGGGGTATGAGACCCAGTACTTC; CDR3 protein: CASRPPGQGYETQYF; J gene: TRBJ2-5; clone size: .; D gene: TRBD1; V gene: TRBV12-3/TRBV12-4
CDR3 DNA: TGTGCCATACGACAGGGGAATCAGCCCCAGCATTTT; CDR3 protein: CAIRQGNQPQHF; J gene: TRBJ1-5; clone size: few; D gene: TRBD1; V gene: TRBV10-3
CDR3 DNA: TGCAGCGTTGAGCGGGCAGGGGCCGTTTATAACTATGGCTACACCTTC; CDR3 protein: CSVERAGAVYNYGYTF; J gene: TRBJ1-2; clone size: many; D gene: .; V gene: TRBV29-1
CDR3 DNA: TGCAGTGCTAGAGATCCAGGACAGGGATCACGTTCAGATACGCAGTATTTT; CDR3 protein: CSARDPGQGSRSDTQYF; J gene: TRBJ2-3; clone size: many; D gene: TRBD1; V gene: TRBV20-1
CDR3 DNA: TGCAGCGTTCGAGGGGTCAGCTCCTACGAGCAGTACTTC; CDR3 protein: CSVRGVSSYEQYF; J gene: TRBJ2-7; clone size: few; D gene: .; V gene: TRBV29-1
CDR3 DNA: TGCGCCAGCAGCTTATCCCGGGCATCCTACGAGCAGTACTTC; CDR3 protein: CASSLSRASYEQYF; J gene: TRBJ2-7; clone size: many; D gene: .; V gene: TRBV5-1
CDR3 DNA: TGTGCCAGCAGTTTAGGGGGCGCGGGGGACTATGGCTACACCTTC; CDR3 protein: CASSLGGAGDYGYTF; J gene: TRBJ1-2; clone size: .; D gene: .; V gene: TRBV12-3/TRBV12-4
CDR3 DNA: TGTGCCAGCAGCTTAGCTCCGCCAGGGGCCCTAACACTACAAGAGACCCAGTACTTC; CDR3 protein: CASSLAPPGALTLQETQYF; J gene: TRBJ2-5; clone size: .; D gene: .; V gene: TRBV7-2
CDR3 DNA: TGTGCCAGCAGTTACGGGACAGGGGGACTGAACACTGAAGCTTTCTTT; CDR3 protein: CASSYGTGGLNTEAFF; J gene: TRBJ1-1; clone size: .; D gene: TRBD1; V gene: TRBV6-6
CDR3 DNA: TGTGCCAGCAGCTTTGGGGCGGTCGCTTATGAAAAACTGTTTTTT; CDR3 protein: CASSFGAVAYEKLFF; J gene: TRBJ1-4; clone size: many; D gene: .; V gene: TRBV7-9
CDR3 DNA: TGTGCCATCAGTGAGAAGGAGACCCAGTACTTC; CDR3 protein: CAISEKETQYF; J gene: TRBJ2-5; clone size: .; D gene: .; V gene: TRBV10-3
CDR3 DNA: TGTGCCAGCAGTTACTCGGGGAATTGGATTCAGTACTTC; CDR3 protein: CASSYSGNWIQYF; J gene: TRBJ2-4; clone size: few; D gene: .; V gene: TRBV6-5
CDR3 DNA: TGTGCCAGCAGCTCGAGACTAGCGCTAAGCACAGATACGCAGTATTTT; CDR3 protein: CASSSRLALSTDTQYF; J gene: TRBJ2-3; clone size: many; D gene: TRBD2; V gene: TRBV9
CDR3 DNA: TGTGCCAGCAGCCGGACAGGGGAAGAGACCCAGTACTTC; CDR3 protein: CASSRTGEETQYF; J gene: TRBJ2-5; clone size: few; D gene: TRBD1; V gene: TRBV7-9
CDR3 DNA: TGTGCCAGCAGCTTACCCAGACCGAAAACCGGGGAGCTGTTTTTT; CDR3 protein: CASSLPRPKTGELFF; J gene: TRBJ2-2; clone size: many; D gene: .; V gene: TRBV7-2
CDR3 DNA: TGCAGCGTTGGGGGCGGCCAAGAGACCCAGTACTTC; CDR3 protein: CSVGGGQETQYF; J gene: TRBJ2-5; clone size: many; D gene: .; V gene: TRBV29-1
CDR3 DNA: TGCGCCAGCAGCAAACGGGAACAGCCGGCCGGGGAGCTGTTTTTT; CDR3 protein: CASSKREQPAGELFF; J gene: TRBJ2-2; clone size: many; D gene: .; V gene: TRBV5-1
CDR3 DNA: TGTGCCAGCAGCTTAGCGACGGTAAGAGAAGCTTTCTTT; CDR3 protein: CASSLATVREAFF; J gene: TRBJ1-1; clone size: few; D gene: .; V gene: TRBV11-2
CDR3 DNA: TGCAGTGCTAGAGATCTCGGGAACCGATACGAGCAGTACTTC; CDR3 protein: CSARDLGNRYEQYF; J gene: TRBJ2-7; clone size: few; D gene: .; V gene: TRBV20-1
CDR3 DNA: TGCGCCAGCAGCTTGGACCAGACCTTTGACGAGCAGTACTTC; CDR3 protein: CASSLDQTFDEQYF; J gene: TRBJ2-7; clone size: .; D gene: .; V gene: TRBV5-1
CDR3 DNA: TGTGCCAGCGGTACAGGCTCCTATAATTCACCCCTCCACTTT; CDR3 protein: CASGTGSYNSPLHF; J gene: TRBJ1-6; clone size: .; D gene: .; V gene: TRBV6-5
CDR3 DNA: TGTGCCAGCAGTTTGCTCGGCGTCCACACATCCTACGAGCAGTACTTC; CDR3 protein: CASSLLGVHTSYEQYF; J gene: TRBJ2-7; clone size: few; D gene: .; V gene: TRBV27
CDR3 DNA: TGTGCCAGCAGTCGCGCGGACGGGACCAACTATGGCTACACCTTC; CDR3 protein: CASSRADGTNYGYTF; J gene: TRBJ1-2; clone size: .; D gene: .; V gene: TRBV28
CDR3 DNA: TGTGCCAGCAGCCAAGAGGCGCGCACCGGGGAGCTGTTTTTT; CDR3 protein: CASSQEARTGELFF; J gene: TRBJ2-2; clone size: .; D gene: .; V gene: TRBV12-3/TRBV12-4
CDR3 DNA: TGTGCCAGCAGCCGACAGGGGACTGAAGCTTTCTTT; CDR3 protein: CASSRQGTEAFF; J gene: TRBJ1-1; clone size: many; D gene: TRBD1; V gene: TRBV6-1
CDR3 DNA: TGTGCCAGCAGCCACCTGCAAGCGCGGCGCCCCTACGAGCAGTACTTC; CDR3 protein: CASSHLQARRPYEQYF; J gene: TRBJ2-7; clone size: many; D gene: .; V gene: TRBV11-2
CDR3 DNA: TGTGCCAGCAGCGTTTGGGGCGGGGTTACAGATACGCAGTATTTT; CDR3 protein: CASSVWGGVTDTQYF; J gene: TRBJ2-3; clone size: .; D gene: .; V gene: TRBV9
CDR3 DNA: TGCAGCGTCGGTCAGGGGGAAGAGACCCAGTACTTC; CDR3 protein: CSVGQGEETQYF; J gene: TRBJ2-5; clone size: .; D gene: TRBD1; V gene: TRBV29-1
CDR3 DNA: TGTGCCATCAGTGGAGGGACAGGGGGCACCGGGGAGCTGTTTTTT; CDR3 protein: CAISGGTGGTGELFF; J gene: TRBJ2-2; clone size: .; D gene: TRBD1; V gene: TRBV10-3